The clone carrying this T cell receptor (beta chain) appeared a few times. Its antigen is not known. This CDR3 spans 16 amino acids. V lost 2 bases and J 0 bases, leaving 14 bases between the germline ends. From germline, CDR1 is SGHKS and CDR2 YYEKEE (reference sequence). Together with thyroid ultrasound, orbital computed tomography, serum thyroxine and TRAb, clinical symptoms were used for diagnoses. Fresh peripheral blood, 8 to 10 ml, was the source of the PBMCs. The data stem from a study of T cells in Graves' hyperthyroidism and ophthalmopathy. Amplification of TCR beta CDR3 regions was performed using RNA transcripts as template. When the TCR CDR3 underwent first-round RT-PCR, the HTBI primer set was used. Each CDR3 protein gets one entry after TCRdb re-called the multiplex PCR reads with MiXCR. The sample has hundreds of thousands of distinct CDR3 sequences; roughly 15% are singletons. Whole-study findings and limits: The model's output predicted ophthalmopathy at a median of 6.5 months prior to onset.

The TCR comes from a man aged 18 to 29 with Graves' ophthalmopathy. The J gene is TRBJ2-5, the V gene TRBV5-5; D is perhaps TRBD2 (5 bases). The specimen was blood. CDR3 sequence (DNA): TGTGCCAGCAGCTTTAACTTGGACTTGTACCAAGAGACCCAGTACTTC. The encoded protein is CASSFNLDLYQETQYF.